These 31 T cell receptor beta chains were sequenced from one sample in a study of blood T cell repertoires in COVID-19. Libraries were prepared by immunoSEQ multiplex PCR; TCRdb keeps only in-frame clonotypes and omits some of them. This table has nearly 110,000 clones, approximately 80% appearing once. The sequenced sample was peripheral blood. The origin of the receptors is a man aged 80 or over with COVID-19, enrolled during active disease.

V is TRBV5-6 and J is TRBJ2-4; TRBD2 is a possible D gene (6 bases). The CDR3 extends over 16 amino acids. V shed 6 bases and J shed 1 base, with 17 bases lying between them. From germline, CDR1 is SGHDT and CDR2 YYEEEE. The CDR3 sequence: CASTQAGGWAKNIQYF. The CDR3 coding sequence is TGTGCCAGCACCCAGGCCGGGGGTTGGGCCAAAAACATTCAGTACTTC.

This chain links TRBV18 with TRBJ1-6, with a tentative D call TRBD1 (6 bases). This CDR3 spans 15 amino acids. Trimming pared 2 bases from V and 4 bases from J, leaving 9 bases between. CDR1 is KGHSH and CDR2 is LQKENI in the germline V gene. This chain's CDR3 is CASSPGGRYNSPLHF. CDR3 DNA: TGTGCCAGCTCACCAGGGGGCAGATATAATTCACCCCTCCACTTT.

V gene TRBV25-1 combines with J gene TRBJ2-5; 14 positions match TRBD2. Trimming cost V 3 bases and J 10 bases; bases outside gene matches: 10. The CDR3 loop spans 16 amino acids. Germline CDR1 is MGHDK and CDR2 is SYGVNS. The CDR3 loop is CASSEGGPGLAGVQYF. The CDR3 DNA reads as TGTGCCAGCAGTGAGGGGGGACCGGGACTAGCGGGAGTCCAGTACTTC.

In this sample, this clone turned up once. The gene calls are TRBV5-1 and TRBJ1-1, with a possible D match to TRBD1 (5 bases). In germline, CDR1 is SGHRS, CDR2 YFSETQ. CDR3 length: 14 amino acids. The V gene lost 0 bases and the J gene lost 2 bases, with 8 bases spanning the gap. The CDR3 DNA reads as TGCGCCAGCAGCTTGGGACAGTACAACACTGAAGCTTTCTTT. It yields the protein CASSLGQYNTEAFF.

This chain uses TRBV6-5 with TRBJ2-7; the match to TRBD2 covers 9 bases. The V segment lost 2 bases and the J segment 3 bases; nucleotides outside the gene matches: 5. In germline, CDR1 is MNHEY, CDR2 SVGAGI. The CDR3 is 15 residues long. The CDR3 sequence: CASSYSVSGSYEQYF. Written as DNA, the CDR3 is TGTGCCAGCAGTTACAGTGTTAGCGGGAGCTACGAGCAGTACTTC.

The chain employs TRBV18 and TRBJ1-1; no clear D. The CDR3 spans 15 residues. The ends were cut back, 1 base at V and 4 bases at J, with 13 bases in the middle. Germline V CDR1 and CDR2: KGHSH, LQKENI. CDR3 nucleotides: TGTGCCAGCTCACCACTCCGAGCTGGTGCCACTGAAGCTTTCTTT. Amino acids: CASSPLRAGATEAFF.

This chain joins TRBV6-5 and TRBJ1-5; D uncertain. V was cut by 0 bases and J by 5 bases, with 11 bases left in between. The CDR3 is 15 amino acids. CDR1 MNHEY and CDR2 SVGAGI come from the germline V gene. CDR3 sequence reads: CASSYSNGRDQPQHF. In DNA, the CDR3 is TGTGCCAGCAGTTACTCGAATGGGAGAGATCAGCCCCAGCATTTT.

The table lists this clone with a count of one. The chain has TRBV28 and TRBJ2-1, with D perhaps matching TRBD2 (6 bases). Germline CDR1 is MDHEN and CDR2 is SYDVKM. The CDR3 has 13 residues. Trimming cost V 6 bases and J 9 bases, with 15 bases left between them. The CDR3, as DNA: TGTGCCAGCAGCCTTACTAGCTTGGTTGAGCAGTTCTTC. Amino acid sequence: CASSLTSLVEQFF.

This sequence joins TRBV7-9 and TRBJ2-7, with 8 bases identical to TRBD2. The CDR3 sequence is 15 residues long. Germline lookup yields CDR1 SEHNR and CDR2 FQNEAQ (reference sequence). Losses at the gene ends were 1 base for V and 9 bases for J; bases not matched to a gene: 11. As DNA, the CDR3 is TGTGCCAGCAGCTTAGGGGCTAGCGGGCTTGGAGGGCAGTACTTC. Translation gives CASSLGASGLGGQYF.

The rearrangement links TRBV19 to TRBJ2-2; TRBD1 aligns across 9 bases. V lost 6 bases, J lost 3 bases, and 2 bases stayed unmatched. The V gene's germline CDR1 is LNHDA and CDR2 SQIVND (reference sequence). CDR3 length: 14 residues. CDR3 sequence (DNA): TGTGCCAGTAGGCGACAGGGGGACACCGGGGAGCTGTTTTTT. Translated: CASRRQGDTGELFF.

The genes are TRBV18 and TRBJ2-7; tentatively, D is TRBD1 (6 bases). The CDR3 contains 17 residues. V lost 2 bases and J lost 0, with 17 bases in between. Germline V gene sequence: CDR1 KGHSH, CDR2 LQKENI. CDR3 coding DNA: TGTGCCAGCTCACCATTTACAGGGAAAACCGCCTCCTACGAGCAGTACTTC. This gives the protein CASSPFTGKTASYEQYF.

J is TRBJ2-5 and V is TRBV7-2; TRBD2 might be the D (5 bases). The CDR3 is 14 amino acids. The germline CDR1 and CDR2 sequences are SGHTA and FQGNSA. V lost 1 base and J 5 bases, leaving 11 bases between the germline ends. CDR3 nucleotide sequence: TGTGCCAGCAGCTTAGAAACGGGCGGGGAGACCCAGTACTTC. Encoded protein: CASSLETGGETQYF.

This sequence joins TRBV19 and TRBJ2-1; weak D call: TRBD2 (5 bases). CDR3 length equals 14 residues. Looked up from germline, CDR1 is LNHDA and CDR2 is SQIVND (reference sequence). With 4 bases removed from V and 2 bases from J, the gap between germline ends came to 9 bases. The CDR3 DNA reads TGTGCCAGTAGTACTAGGACTGCCTACAATGAGCAGTTCTTC. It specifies CASSTRTAYNEQFF.

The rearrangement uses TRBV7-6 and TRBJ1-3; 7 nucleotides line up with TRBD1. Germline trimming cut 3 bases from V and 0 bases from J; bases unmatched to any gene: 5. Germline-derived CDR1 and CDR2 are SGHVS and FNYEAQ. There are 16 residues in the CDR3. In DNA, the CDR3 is TGTGCCAGCAGCTTGGGGGGACAGTCCTCTGGAAACACCATATATTTT. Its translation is CASSLGGQSSGNTIYF.

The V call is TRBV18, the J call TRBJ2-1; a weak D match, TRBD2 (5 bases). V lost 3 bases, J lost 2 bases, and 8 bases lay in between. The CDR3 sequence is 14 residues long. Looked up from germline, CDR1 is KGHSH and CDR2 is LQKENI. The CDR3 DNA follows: TGTGCCAGCTCACCGGATAGCGCCTACAATGAGCAGTTCTTC. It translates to CASSPDSAYNEQFF.

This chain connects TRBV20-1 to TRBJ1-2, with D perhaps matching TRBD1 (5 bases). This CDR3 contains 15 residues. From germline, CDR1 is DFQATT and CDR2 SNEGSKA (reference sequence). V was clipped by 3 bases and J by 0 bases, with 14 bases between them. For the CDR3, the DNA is TGCAGTGCTAGTCCCCAGGGTATTACTAACTATGGCTACACCTTC. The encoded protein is CSASPQGITNYGYTF.

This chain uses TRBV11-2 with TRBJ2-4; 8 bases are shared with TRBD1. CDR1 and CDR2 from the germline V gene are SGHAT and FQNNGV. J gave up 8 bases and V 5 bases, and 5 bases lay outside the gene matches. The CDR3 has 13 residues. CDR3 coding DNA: TGTGCCAGCAGCCCGGACAGGGTGGACATTCAGTACTTC. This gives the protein CASSPDRVDIQYF.

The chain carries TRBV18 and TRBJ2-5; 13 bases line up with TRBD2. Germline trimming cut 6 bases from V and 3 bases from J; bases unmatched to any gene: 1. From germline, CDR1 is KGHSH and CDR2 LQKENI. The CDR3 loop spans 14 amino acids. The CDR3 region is CASSGTSGEETQYF. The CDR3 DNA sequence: TGTGCCAGCTCCGGGACTAGCGGGGAAGAGACCCAGTACTTC. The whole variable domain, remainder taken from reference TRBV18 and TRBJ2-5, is NAGVMQNPRHLVRRRGQEARLRCSPMKGHSHVYWYRQLPEEGLKFMVYLQKENIIDESGMPKERFSAEFPKEGPSILRIQQVVRGDSAAYFCASSGTSGEETQYFGPGTRLLVL.

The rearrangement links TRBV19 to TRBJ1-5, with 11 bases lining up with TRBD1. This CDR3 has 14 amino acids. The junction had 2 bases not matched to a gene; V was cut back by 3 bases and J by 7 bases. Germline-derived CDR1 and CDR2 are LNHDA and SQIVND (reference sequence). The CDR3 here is CASSMGQGGQPQHF. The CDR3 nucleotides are TGTGCCAGTAGTATGGGACAGGGGGGGCAGCCCCAGCATTTT.

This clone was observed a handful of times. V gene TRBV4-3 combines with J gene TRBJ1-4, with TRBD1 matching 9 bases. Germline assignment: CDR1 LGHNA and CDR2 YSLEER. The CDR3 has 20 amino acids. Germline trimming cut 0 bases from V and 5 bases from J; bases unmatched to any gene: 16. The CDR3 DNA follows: TGCGCCAGCAGCCAAGACGGACAGGGGATTTTTAACGCGTTGAATGAAAAACTGTTTTTT. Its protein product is CASSQDGQGIFNALNEKLFF.

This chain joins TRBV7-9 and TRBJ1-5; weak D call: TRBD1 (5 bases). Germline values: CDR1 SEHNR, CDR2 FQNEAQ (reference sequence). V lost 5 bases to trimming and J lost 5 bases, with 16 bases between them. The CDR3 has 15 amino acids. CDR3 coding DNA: TGTGCCAGCAGCCCGGCGGGGGGTAGTGATCAGCCCCAGCATTTT. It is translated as CASSPAGGSDQPQHF.

The CDR3 sequence: CASSTLGGNTGELFF. For the CDR3, the DNA is TGTGCCAGCAGTACACTCGGCGGGAACACCGGGGAGCTGTTTTTT. The V and J genes are TRBV2 and TRBJ2-2; no reliable D call. The V gene's germline CDR1 is SNHLY and CDR2 FYNNEI. There are 15 residues in the CDR3. The V end lost 5 bases, the J end lost 1 base, and 11 bases lay between the germline ends.

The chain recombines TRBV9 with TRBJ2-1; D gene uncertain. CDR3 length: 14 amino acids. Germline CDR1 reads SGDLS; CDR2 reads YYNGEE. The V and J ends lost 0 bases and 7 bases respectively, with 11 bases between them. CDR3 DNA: TGTGCCAGCAGCGTAGATCCCCTAATTAATGAGCAGTTCTTC. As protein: CASSVDPLINEQFF.

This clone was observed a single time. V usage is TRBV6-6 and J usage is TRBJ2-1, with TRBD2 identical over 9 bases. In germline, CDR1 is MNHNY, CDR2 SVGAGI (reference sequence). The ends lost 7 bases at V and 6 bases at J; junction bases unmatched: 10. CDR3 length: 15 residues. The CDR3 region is CASTQGTSWGNEQFF. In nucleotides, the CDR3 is TGTGCCAGCACCCAAGGGACTAGCTGGGGCAATGAGCAGTTCTTC.

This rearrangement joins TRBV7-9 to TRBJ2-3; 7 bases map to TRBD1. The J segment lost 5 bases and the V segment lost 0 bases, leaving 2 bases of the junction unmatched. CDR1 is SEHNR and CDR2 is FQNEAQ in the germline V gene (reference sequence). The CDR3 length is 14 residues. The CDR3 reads CASSLARDRDTQYF. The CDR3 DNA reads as TGTGCCAGCAGCTTAGCCCGGGACAGAGATACGCAGTATTTT.

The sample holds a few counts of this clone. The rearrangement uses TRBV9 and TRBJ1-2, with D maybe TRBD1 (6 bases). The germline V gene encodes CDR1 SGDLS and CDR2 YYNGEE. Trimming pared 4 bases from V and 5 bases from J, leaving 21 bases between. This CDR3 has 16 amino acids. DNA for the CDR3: TGTGCCAGCAGCCGGGAGGGGGAGGGATGGAATTATGGCTACACCTTC. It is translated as CASSREGEGWNYGYTF.

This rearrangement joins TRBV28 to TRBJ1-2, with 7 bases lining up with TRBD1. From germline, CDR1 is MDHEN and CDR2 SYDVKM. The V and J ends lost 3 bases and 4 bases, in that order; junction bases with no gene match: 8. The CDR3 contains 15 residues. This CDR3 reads CASSLAGGGIYGYTF. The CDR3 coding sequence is TGTGCCAGCAGTTTGGCGGGAGGGGGCATCTATGGCTACACCTTC.

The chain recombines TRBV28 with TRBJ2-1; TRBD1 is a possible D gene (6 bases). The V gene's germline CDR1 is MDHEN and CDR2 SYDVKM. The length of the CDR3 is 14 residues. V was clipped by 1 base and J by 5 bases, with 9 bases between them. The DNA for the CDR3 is TGTGCCAGCAGTTTATTCCAGGGGCACAATGAGCAGTTCTTC. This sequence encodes CASSLFQGHNEQFF.

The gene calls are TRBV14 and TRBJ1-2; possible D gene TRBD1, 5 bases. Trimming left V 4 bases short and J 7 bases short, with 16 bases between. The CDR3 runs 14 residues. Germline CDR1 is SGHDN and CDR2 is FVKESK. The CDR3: CASSPGLAVSGYTF. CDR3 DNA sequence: TGTGCCAGCAGCCCGGGACTGGCTGTAAGTGGCTACACCTTC.

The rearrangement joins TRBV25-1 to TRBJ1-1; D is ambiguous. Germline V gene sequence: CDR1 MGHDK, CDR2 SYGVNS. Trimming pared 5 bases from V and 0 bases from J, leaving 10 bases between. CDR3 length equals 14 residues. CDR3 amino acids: CASSPPNMNTEAFF. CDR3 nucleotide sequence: TGTGCCAGCAGTCCCCCGAACATGAACACTGAAGCTTTCTTT.

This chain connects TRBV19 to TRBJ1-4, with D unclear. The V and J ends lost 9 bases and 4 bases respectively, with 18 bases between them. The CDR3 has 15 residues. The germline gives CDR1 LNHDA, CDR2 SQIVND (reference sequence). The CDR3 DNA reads TGTGCCAGCCGCACCGGAACAGAAATTAATGAAAAACTGTTTTTT. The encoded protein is CASRTGTEINEKLFF. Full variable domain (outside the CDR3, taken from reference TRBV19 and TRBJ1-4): DGGITQSPKYLFRKEGQNVTLSCEQNLNHDAMYWYRQDPGQGLRLIYYSQIVNDFQKGDIAEGYSVSREKKESFPLTVTSAQKNPTAFYLCASRTGTEINEKLFFGSGTQLSVL.